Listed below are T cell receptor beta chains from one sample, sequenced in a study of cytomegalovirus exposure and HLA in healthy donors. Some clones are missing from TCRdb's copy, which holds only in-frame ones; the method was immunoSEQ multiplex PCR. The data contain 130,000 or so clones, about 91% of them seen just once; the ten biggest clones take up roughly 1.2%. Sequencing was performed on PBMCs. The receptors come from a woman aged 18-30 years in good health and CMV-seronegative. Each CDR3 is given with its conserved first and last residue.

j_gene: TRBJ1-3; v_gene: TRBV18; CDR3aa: CASSPGQGNTIYF
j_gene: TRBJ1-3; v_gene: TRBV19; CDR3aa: CASTRHSGDSGNTIYF
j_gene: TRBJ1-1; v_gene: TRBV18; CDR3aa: CASLRSLQEDEAFF
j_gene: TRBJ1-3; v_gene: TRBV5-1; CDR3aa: CASSSRGGGYSGNTIYF
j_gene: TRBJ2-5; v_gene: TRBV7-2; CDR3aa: CASSSSDSETQYF
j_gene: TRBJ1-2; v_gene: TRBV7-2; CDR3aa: CASSLGGREGYGYTF
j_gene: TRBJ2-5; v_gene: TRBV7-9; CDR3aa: CASSYIRDRIRETQYF
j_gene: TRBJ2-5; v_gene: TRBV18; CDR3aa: CASSPPGTSFVTQYF
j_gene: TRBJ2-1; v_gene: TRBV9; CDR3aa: CASSASGSGGYNEQFF
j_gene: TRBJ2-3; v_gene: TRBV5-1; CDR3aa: CASSWGPAAGKADTQYF
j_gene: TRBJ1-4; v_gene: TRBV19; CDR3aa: CASSPGQGNEKLFF
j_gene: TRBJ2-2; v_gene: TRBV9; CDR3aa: CASSPREGGTGELFF
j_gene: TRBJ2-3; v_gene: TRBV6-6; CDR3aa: CASNFRDRADDTQYF
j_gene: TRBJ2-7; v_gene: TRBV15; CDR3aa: CATSRDRLAGGAYEQYF
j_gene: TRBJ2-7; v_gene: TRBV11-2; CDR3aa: CASSPGIFPEQYF
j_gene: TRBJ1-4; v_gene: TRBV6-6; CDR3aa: CASSPSGTFEKLFF
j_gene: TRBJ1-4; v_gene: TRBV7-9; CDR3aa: CASSLGRIEKLFF
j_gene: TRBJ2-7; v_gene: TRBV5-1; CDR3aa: CASSLGTGGYEQYF
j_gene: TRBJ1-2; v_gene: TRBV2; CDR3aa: CASMGATGLYGYTF
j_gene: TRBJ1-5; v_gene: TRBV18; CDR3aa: CASSPESNQPQHF
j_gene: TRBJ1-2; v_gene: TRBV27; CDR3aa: CASRNRDNFYGYTF
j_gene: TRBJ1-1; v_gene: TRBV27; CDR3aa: CASSFLRGRGTEAFF
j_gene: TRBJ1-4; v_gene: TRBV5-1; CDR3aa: CASSQRVEGEKLFF
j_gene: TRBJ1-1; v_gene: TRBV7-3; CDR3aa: CASSAQGENTEAFF
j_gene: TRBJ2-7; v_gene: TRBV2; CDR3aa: CASREGLAATYEQYF
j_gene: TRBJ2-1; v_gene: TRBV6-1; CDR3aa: CASSERNYNEQFF
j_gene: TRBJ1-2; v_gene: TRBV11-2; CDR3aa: CASSLRGSYGYTF
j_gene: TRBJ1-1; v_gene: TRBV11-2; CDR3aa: CASSLQQGFPFF
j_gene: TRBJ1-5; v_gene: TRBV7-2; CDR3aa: CASSLTVNSNQPQHF
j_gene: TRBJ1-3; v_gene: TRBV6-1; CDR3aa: CASSEVAGSGNTIYF
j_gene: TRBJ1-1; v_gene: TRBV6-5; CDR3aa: CASNVGVGTEAFF
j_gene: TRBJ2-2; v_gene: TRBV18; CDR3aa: CASSPSTRINTGELFF
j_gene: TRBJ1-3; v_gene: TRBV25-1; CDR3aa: CASSEVGGFSGNTIYF
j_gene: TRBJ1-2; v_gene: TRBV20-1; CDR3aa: CSAFTGIGYTF
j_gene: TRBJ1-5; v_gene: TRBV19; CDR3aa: CASSRDRSNQPQHF